Here is one T cell receptor (beta chain) with its context. Its target is unknown. CDR1 and CDR2 from the germline V gene are LGHNA and YSLEER. V dropped 4 bases and J dropped 4 bases, with 19 bases sitting between them. There are 16 residues in the CDR3. Sorting recovered naive CD8 T cells on a CD8+CD4-CCR7+CD45RA+ profile. This entry belongs to a study of molecular identifiers for immune sequencing clone quantification. Whole-study findings and limits: About a million naive cells reportedly did not prevent detection of spiked Jurkat TCR RNA from one cell. Clones of above 20 RNA copies carried over 98% of effector molecules; in naive cells they carried under 1%.

Previously reported methods and listed TCR primers produced the bulk TCR libraries. Each CDR3 protein is one row after TCRdb ran MiXCR on the PCR reads. The sample comprises about 640,000 distinct CDR3 sequences, just under 20% of which are singletons, and around 0.9% rests with the top ten. V gene TRBV4-3 combines with J gene TRBJ1-2, with D maybe TRBD1 (5 bases). The receptor comes from a human donor in good health. Some libraries in this study had Jurkat cell RNA spiked in. Material: naive CD8+ T cells from blood, with Jurkat cell RNA spiked in. Subset noted: FACS-sorted CD8+CD4-CCR7+CD45RA+ naive T cells. DNA for the CDR3: TGCGCCAGCAGCCGAGATAGGAGGGCCGGGGGCTATGGCTACACCTTC. This codes for CASSRDRRAGGYGYTF.